This T cell receptor beta chain was sequenced during a study of technical replicates of blood from a handful of donors. Remarks on this clone: Other DNA sequences from this sample encode an identical CDR3 as well.

The assay was immunoSEQ multiplex PCR, and TCRdb's table has in-frame clones only and misses some. The data contain some 80,000 clones, nearly 98% of them singletons. Germline CDR1 is MNHEY and CDR2 is SMNVEV (reference sequence). The CDR3 contains 14 residues. Trimming left V 3 bases short and J 2 bases short, with 8 bases between. The genes are TRBV27 and TRBJ2-1; possible D gene TRBD1, 6 bases. The sequenced material came from T cells isolated from PBMCs. This clonotype was obtained from a human donor in good health. CDR3 protein: CASSLAGAYNEQFF. CDR3 in DNA: TGTGCCAGCAGTTTGGCAGGGGCCTACAATGAGCAGTTCTTC.